The next 12 T cell receptor beta chains were all read from a single sample in a study of blood T cell repertoires in COVID-19. Only in-frame clones appear in the TCRdb table, and some are missing; sequencing was by immunoSEQ multiplex PCR. This sample has 250,000 to 300,000 clones, with 85% found just once. Material: peripheral blood. Every receptor here comes from a man in his fifties or sixties with active or convalescent COVID-19.

This clone was detected only once. The rearrangement joins TRBV18 to TRBJ2-5; 10 nucleotides agree with TRBD2. The junction had 7 bases not matched to a gene; V was cut back by 4 bases and J by 2 bases. Germline V CDR1 and CDR2: KGHSH, LQKENI. The CDR3 runs to 16 residues. The CDR3 nucleotides read TGTGCCAGCTCACTATTCGGGACTAGCGATCAAGAGACCCAGTACTTC. Its translation: CASSLFGTSDQETQYF.

The chain has TRBV3-1 (or the pseudogene TRBV3-2) and TRBJ2-5, with D possibly TRBD1 on 7 matching bases. The length of the CDR3 is 16 residues. Germline V gene sequence: CDR1 LGHDT, CDR2 YNNKEL (reference sequence). V gave up 0 bases and J gave up 6 bases, with 17 bases separating them. For the CDR3, the DNA is TGTGCCAGCAGCCAAGATATAGTCAGGGGGGCAAAGACCCAGTACTTC. It is translated as CASSQDIVRGAKTQYF.

The chain carries TRBV27 and TRBJ1-2, with D possibly TRBD1 on 6 matching bases. This CDR3 has 15 amino acids. CDR1 is MNHEY and CDR2 is SMNVEV in the germline V gene (reference sequence). V was pared by 4 bases and J by 4 bases, with 16 bases between. CDR3 sequence: CASSSRWGGGYGYTF. As DNA, the CDR3 is TGTGCCAGCAGTTCCCGGTGGGGAGGGGGCTATGGCTACACCTTC.

The chain combines TRBV5-6 with TRBJ2-5, with 7 positions matching TRBD1. V dropped 0 bases and J dropped 5; count of bases not matched to a gene: 13. The CDR3 contains 17 residues. Per the germline V gene, CDR1 is SGHDT and CDR2 is YYEEEE. The CDR3 reads CASSLVIDREIRETQYF. CDR3 nucleotides: TGTGCCAGCAGCTTGGTGATAGACAGGGAGATTCGGGAGACCCAGTACTTC.

The CDR3 region is CASRGDKGQETQYF. The CDR3 nucleotides read TGTGCCAGCAGAGGGGACAAGGGACAAGAGACCCAGTACTTC. J is TRBJ2-5 and V is TRBV6-5; D is possibly TRBD1 (6 bases). Trimming took 6 bases from V and 2 from J, leaving 13 bases between them. The CDR3 has 14 amino acids. The V gene's germline CDR1 is MNHEY and CDR2 SVGAGI.

This clone was seen just once. The chain joins TRBV7-3 to TRBJ1-1; D is unresolved. CDR1 and CDR2 (germline): SGHTA, FQGTGA. V lost 4 bases and J 3 bases, leaving 9 bases between the germline ends. This CDR3 comprises 13 residues. The CDR3 loop reads CASSYNGDTEAFF. CDR3 DNA: TGTGCCAGCAGCTACAACGGGGACACTGAAGCTTTCTTT.

The chain has TRBV19 and TRBJ1-5; D is perhaps TRBD1 (6 bases). The CDR3 loop spans 14 amino acids. CDR1 is LNHDA and CDR2 is SQIVND in the germline V gene (reference sequence). Trimming removed 3 bases at V and 4 bases at J, with 10 bases between. The CDR3, as DNA: TGTGCCAGTAGTATTTGGCAGGGGAATCAGCCCCAGCATTTT. Residues: CASSIWQGNQPQHF.

The CDR3 here is CASSQDTGGGTEAFF. The CDR3 bases are TGTGCCAGCAGCCAAGACACCGGGGGAGGTACTGAAGCTTTCTTT. V usage is TRBV14 and J usage is TRBJ1-1; D possibly corresponds to TRBD1 (5 bases). Germline V gives CDR1 SGHDN, CDR2 FVKESK. The CDR3 contains 15 residues. V lost 0 bases, J lost 5 bases, and 13 bases lay in between.

This chain connects TRBV7-2 to TRBJ2-2; D ambiguous. V dropped 2 bases and J dropped 4 bases, with 5 bases sitting between them. This CDR3 contains 13 residues. CDR1 and CDR2 from the germline V gene are SGHTA and FQGNSA. The CDR3 loop is CASSLMSTGELFF. CDR3 bases: TGTGCCAGCAGCTTAATGAGCACCGGGGAGCTGTTTTTT.

In this sample, this clone turned up a few times. J is TRBJ2-1 and V is TRBV6-4, with D maybe TRBD2 (5 bases). The CDR3 is made up of 16 amino acids. CDR1 and CDR2 from the germline V gene are MRHNA and SNTAGT. V lost 0 bases and J 0 bases, leaving 9 bases between the germline ends. This CDR3 is CASSDSPGSSYNEQFF. The CDR3 DNA follows: TGTGCCAGCAGTGACTCACCGGGGAGCTCCTACAATGAGCAGTTCTTC.

This clone was detected once. This rearrangement joins TRBV20-1 to TRBJ2-1; 15 bases fit TRBD2. J lost 10 bases, V lost 3 bases, and 7 bases had no gene match. The CDR3 loop spans 15 amino acids. Germline V gives CDR1 DFQATT, CDR2 SNEGSKA (reference sequence). CDR3: CSASRTSGRVAEQFF. The CDR3, as DNA: TGCAGTGCTAGTCGGACTAGCGGGAGGGTGGCCGAGCAGTTCTTC.

The V and J genes are TRBV29-1 and TRBJ2-5, with 9 bases that match TRBD2. The CDR3 loop spans 12 amino acids. In germline, CDR1 is SQVTM, CDR2 ANQGSEA. The ends lost 4 bases at V and 4 bases at J; junction bases unmatched: 1. The CDR3 sequence is CSVAAGGETQYF. CDR3 DNA: TGCAGCGTTGCAGCGGGAGGAGAGACCCAGTACTTC.